One and the same sample provided the 9 T cell receptor beta chains below, sequenced in a study of blood T cell repertoires in COVID-19. Data came from immunoSEQ multiplex PCR; TCRdb stores just in-frame clones and leaves some out. Counted here are 60,000 or so clones, around 90% occurring once; the ten biggest clones make up about 9.5%. Material for sequencing was peripheral blood. These receptors all stem from a human donor with acute or convalescent COVID-19. The donor label of this sample is uncertain.

The chain is built from TRBV29-1 and TRBJ2-7; D not certain. The V and J ends lost 4 bases and 2 bases respectively, with 6 bases between them. Germline CDR1 SQVTM, CDR2 ANQGSEA. The CDR3 has 11 amino acids. This chain's CDR3 is CSVGVTYEQYF. In DNA form, the CDR3 reads TGCAGCGTTGGCGTGACCTACGAGCAGTACTTC.

The rearrangement joins TRBV27 to TRBJ1-1; no reliable D call. V was clipped by 3 bases and J by 1 base, with 9 bases between them. The CDR3 is 14 amino acids. The germline gives CDR1 MNHEY, CDR2 SMNVEV (reference sequence). The CDR3 loop reads CASSLGGRNTEAFF. In DNA, the CDR3 is TGTGCCAGCAGTTTGGGAGGCAGGAACACTGAAGCTTTCTTT.

The chain joins TRBV9 to TRBJ2-3, with D uncertain. Germline loops: CDR1 SGDLS, CDR2 YYNGEE. V lost 4 bases and J 0 bases, leaving 6 bases between the germline ends. This CDR3 has 13 residues. CDR3 coding DNA: TGTGCCAGCAGCTTTCGTAGCACAGATACGCAGTATTTT. This encodes CASSFRSTDTQYF.

This rearrangement joins TRBV11-2 to TRBJ2-5, with D perhaps TRBD1 (7 bases). The CDR3 totals 17 residues. Deletions cut 0 bases from V and 5 bases from J, with 19 bases between. Looked up from germline, CDR1 is SGHAT and CDR2 is FQNNGV. CDR3 in amino acids: CASSLDINRGAGETQYF. The CDR3 DNA follows: TGTGCCAGCAGCTTAGACATAAACAGGGGCGCGGGGGAGACCCAGTACTTC. The entire variable domain, with the rest obtained from reference TRBV11-2 and TRBJ2-5, is as follows: EAGVAQSPRYKIIEKRQSVAFWCNPISGHATLYWYQQILGQGPKLLIQFQNNGVVDDSQLPKDRFSAERLKGVDSTLKIQPAKLEDSAVYLCASSLDINRGAGETQYFGPGTRLLVL.

The chain employs TRBV28 and TRBJ1-2, with 9 bases matching TRBD1. Germline V gene sequence: CDR1 MDHEN, CDR2 SYDVKM. The CDR3 is 16 residues long. The trim removed 3 bases at V and 3 bases at J, leaving 8 bases unmatched. This CDR3 is CASSLLLGQGDYGYTF. CDR3 nucleotide sequence: TGTGCCAGCAGTTTGCTACTGGGACAGGGCGACTATGGCTACACCTTC.

The chain joins TRBV5-4 to TRBJ2-1; 7 bases map to TRBD2. Germline CDR1 SGHNT, CDR2 YYREEE (reference sequence). There are 15 residues in the CDR3. The junction had 14 bases not matched to a gene; V was cut back by 4 bases and J by 10 bases. The CDR3 DNA reads as TGTGCCAGCAGCGACCCCCGCCGAGCGGGATACGAGCAGTTCTTC. Amino acids: CASSDPRRAGYEQFF.

The J gene is TRBJ2-1, the V gene TRBV18; D possibly corresponds to TRBD2 (5 bases). Looked up from germline, CDR1 is KGHSH and CDR2 is LQKENI. V was shortened by 1 base and J by 6 bases, with 10 bases between the two germline ends. The CDR3 has 14 amino acids. The CDR3 region is CASSPRREGNEQFF. The CDR3 nucleotides are TGTGCCAGCTCACCACGGAGAGAGGGCAATGAGCAGTTCTTC.

This rearrangement joins TRBV3-1 (or the pseudogene TRBV3-2) to TRBJ2-5; D gene unclear. Germline lookup yields CDR1 LGHDT and CDR2 YNNKEL (reference sequence). The CDR3 runs to 14 residues. The ends were cut back, 4 bases at V and 1 base at J, with 10 bases in the middle. This CDR3 is CASSLSFPQETQYF. CDR3 DNA: TGTGCCAGCAGCCTAAGCTTCCCCCAAGAGACCCAGTACTTC.

The gene calls are TRBV3-1 (or the pseudogene TRBV3-2) and TRBJ2-3; perhaps TRBD1 as D (6 bases). The CDR3 is 18 amino acids. The V end lost 0 bases, the J end lost 2 bases, and 18 bases lay between the germline ends. Germline CDR1 is LGHDT and CDR2 is YNNKEL (reference sequence). The CDR3 nucleotides are TGTGCCAGCAGCCAAGATTACTGGGGGCGAACCAACACAGATACGCAGTATTTT. It is translated as CASSQDYWGRTNTDTQYF.